Here is one T cell receptor (beta chain) with its context. Produced via immunoSEQ multiplex PCR; TCRdb's table is partial and in-frame only. The data hold approximately 220,000 clones, with roughly 85% observed a single time. The source of the sample is a study of blood T cell repertoires in COVID-19. Trimming removed 1 base from V and 6 bases from J, with 10 bases in between. The germline CDR1 and CDR2 sequences are SGDLS and YYNGEE. CDR3 size: 14 residues. The source material was PBMCs or T cells enriched from blood (not recorded which). The clonotype was recovered from a middle-aged woman with acute COVID-19. The gene calls are TRBV9 and TRBJ2-2; possible D gene TRBD2, 6 bases. The CDR3 DNA sequence: TGTGCCAGCAGCGTAAAGAGCGGGTCCGGGGAGCTGTTTTTT. Translating it yields CASSVKSGSGELFF.